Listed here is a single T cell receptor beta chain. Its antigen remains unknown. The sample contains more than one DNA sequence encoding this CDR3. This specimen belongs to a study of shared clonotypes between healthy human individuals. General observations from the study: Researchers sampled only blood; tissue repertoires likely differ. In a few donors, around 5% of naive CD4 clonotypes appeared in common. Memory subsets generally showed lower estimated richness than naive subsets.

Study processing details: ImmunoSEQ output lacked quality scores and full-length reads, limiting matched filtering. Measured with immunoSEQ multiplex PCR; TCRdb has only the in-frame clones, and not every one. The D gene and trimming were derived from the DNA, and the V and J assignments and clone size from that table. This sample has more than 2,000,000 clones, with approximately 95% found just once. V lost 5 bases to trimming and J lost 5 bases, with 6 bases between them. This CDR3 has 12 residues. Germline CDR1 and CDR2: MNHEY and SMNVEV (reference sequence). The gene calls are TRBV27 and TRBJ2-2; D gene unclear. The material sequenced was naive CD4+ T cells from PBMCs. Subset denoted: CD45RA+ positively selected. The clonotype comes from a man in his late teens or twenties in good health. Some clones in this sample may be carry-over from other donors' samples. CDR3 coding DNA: TGTGCCAGCAGTGAGAGGACCGGGGAGCTGTTTTTT. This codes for CASSERTGELFF.